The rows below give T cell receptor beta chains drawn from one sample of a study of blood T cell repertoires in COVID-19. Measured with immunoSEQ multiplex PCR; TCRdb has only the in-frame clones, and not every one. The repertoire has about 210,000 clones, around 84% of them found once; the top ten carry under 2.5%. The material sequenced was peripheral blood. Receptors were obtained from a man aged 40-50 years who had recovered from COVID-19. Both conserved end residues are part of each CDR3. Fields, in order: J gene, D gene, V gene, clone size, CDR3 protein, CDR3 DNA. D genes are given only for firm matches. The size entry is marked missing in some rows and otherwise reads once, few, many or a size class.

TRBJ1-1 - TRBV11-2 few CASSSPGRGSEAFF TGTGCCAGCAGCTCCCCCGGGAGGGGGAGTGAAGCTTTCTTT
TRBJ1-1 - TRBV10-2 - CASRTTNTEAFF TGCGCCAGCAGGACAACGAACACTGAAGCTTTCTTT
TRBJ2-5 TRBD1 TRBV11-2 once CASSSVRDRSYQETQYF TGTGCCAGCAGCTCCGTTAGGGACAGGTCGTACCAAGAGACCCAGTACTTC
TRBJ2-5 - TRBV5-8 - CASSLVRGKKTQYF TGTGCCAGCAGCTTAGTTAGAGGGAAAAAGACCCAGTACTTC
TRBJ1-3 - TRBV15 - CATSRGHPSSGNTIYF TGTGCCACCAGCAGAGGGCACCCTAGCTCTGGAAACACCATATATTTT
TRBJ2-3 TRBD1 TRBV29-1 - CSVRQGVTDTQYF TGCAGCGTCCGACAGGGGGTCACAGATACGCAGTATTTT
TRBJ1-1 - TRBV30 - CAWSLHPTTEAFF TGTGCCTGGAGCTTACACCCAACGACTGAAGCTTTCTTT
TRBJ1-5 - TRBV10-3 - CATQDSPVNQPQHF TGTGCCACCCAGGACAGTCCCGTAAATCAGCCCCAGCATTTT
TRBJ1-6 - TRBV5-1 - CASSLREAPYNSPLHF TGCGCCAGCAGCTTGCGAGAGGCCCCATATAATTCACCCCTCCACTTT
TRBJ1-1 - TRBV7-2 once CASSSTLYTEAFF TGTGCCAGCAGCTCGACACTGTACACTGAAGCTTTCTTT
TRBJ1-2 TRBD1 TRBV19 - CASSDWDRGPGGYTF TGTGCCAGTAGTGATTGGGACAGGGGGCCTGGTGGCTACACCTTC
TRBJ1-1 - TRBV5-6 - CASSLLRGPEAFF TGTGCCAGCAGCTTATTGCGGGGGCCTGAAGCTTTCTTT
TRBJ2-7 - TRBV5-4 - CASSFGGRIDYEQYF TGTGCCAGCAGCTTTGGGGGGAGGATCGACTACGAGCAGTACTTC
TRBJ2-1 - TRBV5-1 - CASSSEGLSYNEQFF TGCGCCAGCAGCTCGGAGGGTTTGTCCTACAATGAGCAGTTCTTC
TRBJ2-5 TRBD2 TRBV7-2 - CASSFQRGEETQYF TGTGCCAGCAGCTTCCAGCGGGGGGAAGAGACCCAGTACTTC
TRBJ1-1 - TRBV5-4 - CASSQTGSEAFF TGTGCCAGCAGCCAGACAGGCTCGGAAGCTTTCTTT
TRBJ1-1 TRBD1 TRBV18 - CASSRDRARWNTEAFF TGTGCCAGCTCACGAGACAGGGCCCGGTGGAACACTGAAGCTTTCTTT
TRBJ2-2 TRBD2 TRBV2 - CASKGIAGVGTGELFF TGTGCCAGCAAGGGGATAGCGGGAGTAGGCACCGGGGAGCTGTTTTTT
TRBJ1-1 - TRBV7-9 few CASAPTIGGTEAFF TGTGCCAGCGCCCCTACGATCGGGGGCACTGAAGCTTTCTTT
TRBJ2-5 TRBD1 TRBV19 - CASRPMDRAGETQYF TGTGCCAGTCGACCGATGGACAGGGCGGGAGAGACCCAGTACTTC
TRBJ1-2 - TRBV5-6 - CASSRESRKYGYTF TGTGCCAGCAGCCGGGAGTCCAGAAAGTATGGCTACACCTTC
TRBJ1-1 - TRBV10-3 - CATSFLTETEAFF TGTGCCACCTCATTTTTAACCGAGACTGAAGCTTTCTTT
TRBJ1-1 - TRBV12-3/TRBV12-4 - CASRLNLGTEAFF TGTGCCAGCAGACTAAACCTGGGCACTGAAGCTTTCTTT
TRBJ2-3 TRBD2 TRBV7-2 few CASSLVGGGIDTQYF TGTGCCAGCAGCTTGGTCGGGGGGGGCATAGATACGCAGTATTTT
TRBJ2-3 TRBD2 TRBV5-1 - CASSASGRAPDSTDTQYF TGCGCCAGCAGCGCTAGCGGGAGGGCCCCCGACAGCACAGATACGCAGTATTTT
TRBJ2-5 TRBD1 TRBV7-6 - CASSLAGFRGSGETQYF TGTGCCAGCAGCTTAGCGGGCTTCAGGGGGTCGGGTGAGACCCAGTACTTC
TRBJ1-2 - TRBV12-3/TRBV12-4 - CASSLQNYGYTF TGTGCCAGCAGTCTACAGAACTATGGCTACACCTTC
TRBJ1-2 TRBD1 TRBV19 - CASSPSGQASFYGYTF TGTGCCAGTAGTCCCTCCGGACAGGCCTCGTTCTATGGCTACACCTTC
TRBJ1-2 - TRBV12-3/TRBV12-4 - CASSLPGFSGYTF TGTGCCAGCAGTTTACCGGGTTTTAGTGGCTACACCTTC
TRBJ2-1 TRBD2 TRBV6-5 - CASSSVAGGNNEQFF TGTGCCAGCAGTTCTGTAGCGGGGGGGAACAATGAGCAGTTCTTC
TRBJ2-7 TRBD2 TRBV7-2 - CASTKNGLAGDGEQYF TGTGCCAGCACCAAAAACGGTCTAGCGGGGGACGGAGAGCAGTACTTC
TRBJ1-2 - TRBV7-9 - CASSTENYGYTF TGTGCCAGCAGCACAGAAAACTATGGCTACACCTTC
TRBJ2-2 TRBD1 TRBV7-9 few CASSPRQGADTGELFF TGTGCCAGCAGCCCGCGACAGGGGGCCGACACCGGGGAGCTGTTTTTT
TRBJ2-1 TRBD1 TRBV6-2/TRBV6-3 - CASSYWDSGNEQFF TGTGCCAGCAGTTACTGGGACAGCGGTAATGAGCAGTTCTTC
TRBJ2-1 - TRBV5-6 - CASSLGTPSSYNEQFF TGTGCCAGCAGCTTGGGGACACCGAGCTCCTACAATGAGCAGTTCTTC
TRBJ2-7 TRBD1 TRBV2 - CASSATGVGEQYF TGTGCCAGCAGCGCGACAGGGGTGGGCGAGCAGTACTTC
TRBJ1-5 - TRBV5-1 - CASSLAGTDFGGPQHF TGCGCCAGCAGCTTGGCTGGTACAGATTTCGGTGGGCCCCAGCATTTT
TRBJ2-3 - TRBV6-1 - CASSETRADTQYF TGTGCCAGCAGTGAAACCCGGGCAGATACGCAGTATTTT